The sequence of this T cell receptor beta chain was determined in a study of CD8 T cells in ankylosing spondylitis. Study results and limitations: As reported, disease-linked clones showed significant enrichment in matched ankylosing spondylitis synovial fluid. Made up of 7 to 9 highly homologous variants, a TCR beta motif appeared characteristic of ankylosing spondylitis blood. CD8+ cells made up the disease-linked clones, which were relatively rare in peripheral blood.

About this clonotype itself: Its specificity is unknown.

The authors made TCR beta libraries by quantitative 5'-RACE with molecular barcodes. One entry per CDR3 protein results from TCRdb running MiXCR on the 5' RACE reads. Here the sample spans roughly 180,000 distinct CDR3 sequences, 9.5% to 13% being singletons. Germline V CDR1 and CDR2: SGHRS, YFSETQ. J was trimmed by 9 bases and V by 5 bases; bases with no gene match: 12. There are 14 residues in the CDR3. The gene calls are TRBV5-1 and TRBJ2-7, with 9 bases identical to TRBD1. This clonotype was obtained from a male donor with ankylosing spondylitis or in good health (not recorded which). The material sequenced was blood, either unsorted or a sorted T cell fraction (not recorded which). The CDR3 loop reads CASSMGQGPDGQYF. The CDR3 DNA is TGCGCCAGCAGTATGGGACAGGGACCTGACGGGCAGTACTTC.